This TCR beta chain comes out of a study of shared clonotypes between healthy human individuals. Looking at the study overall: A donor's plate count was three for CD4 naive and three for CD4 memory; CD8 naive had two and CD8 memory one.

The CDR3 has 17 residues. CDR1 MGHRA and CDR2 YSYEKL come from the germline V gene. The ends lost 1 base at V and 1 base at J; junction bases unmatched: 10. The assay was immunoSEQ multiplex PCR, and TCRdb's table has in-frame clones only and misses some. The sample holds roughly 680,000 clones, around 70% seen once. Each of the donors was a healthy adult who was HIV-negative and had not had a recent acute infection or vaccination. A CD45RA-negative memory subset and a CD45RA+ naive subset were separated from the CD4+ cells. This TCR came from a woman in her 30s in good health. This chain connects TRBV4-1 to TRBJ2-7, with TRBD2 matching 7 bases. Sequencing was performed on memory CD4+ T cells sorted from blood. Regarding subset: CD45RA-negative fraction. In DNA, the CDR3 is TGCGCCAGCAGCCAAGTTCCAACCGGGACTAATTCCTACGAGCAGTACTTC. This sequence encodes CASSQVPTGTNSYEQYF.